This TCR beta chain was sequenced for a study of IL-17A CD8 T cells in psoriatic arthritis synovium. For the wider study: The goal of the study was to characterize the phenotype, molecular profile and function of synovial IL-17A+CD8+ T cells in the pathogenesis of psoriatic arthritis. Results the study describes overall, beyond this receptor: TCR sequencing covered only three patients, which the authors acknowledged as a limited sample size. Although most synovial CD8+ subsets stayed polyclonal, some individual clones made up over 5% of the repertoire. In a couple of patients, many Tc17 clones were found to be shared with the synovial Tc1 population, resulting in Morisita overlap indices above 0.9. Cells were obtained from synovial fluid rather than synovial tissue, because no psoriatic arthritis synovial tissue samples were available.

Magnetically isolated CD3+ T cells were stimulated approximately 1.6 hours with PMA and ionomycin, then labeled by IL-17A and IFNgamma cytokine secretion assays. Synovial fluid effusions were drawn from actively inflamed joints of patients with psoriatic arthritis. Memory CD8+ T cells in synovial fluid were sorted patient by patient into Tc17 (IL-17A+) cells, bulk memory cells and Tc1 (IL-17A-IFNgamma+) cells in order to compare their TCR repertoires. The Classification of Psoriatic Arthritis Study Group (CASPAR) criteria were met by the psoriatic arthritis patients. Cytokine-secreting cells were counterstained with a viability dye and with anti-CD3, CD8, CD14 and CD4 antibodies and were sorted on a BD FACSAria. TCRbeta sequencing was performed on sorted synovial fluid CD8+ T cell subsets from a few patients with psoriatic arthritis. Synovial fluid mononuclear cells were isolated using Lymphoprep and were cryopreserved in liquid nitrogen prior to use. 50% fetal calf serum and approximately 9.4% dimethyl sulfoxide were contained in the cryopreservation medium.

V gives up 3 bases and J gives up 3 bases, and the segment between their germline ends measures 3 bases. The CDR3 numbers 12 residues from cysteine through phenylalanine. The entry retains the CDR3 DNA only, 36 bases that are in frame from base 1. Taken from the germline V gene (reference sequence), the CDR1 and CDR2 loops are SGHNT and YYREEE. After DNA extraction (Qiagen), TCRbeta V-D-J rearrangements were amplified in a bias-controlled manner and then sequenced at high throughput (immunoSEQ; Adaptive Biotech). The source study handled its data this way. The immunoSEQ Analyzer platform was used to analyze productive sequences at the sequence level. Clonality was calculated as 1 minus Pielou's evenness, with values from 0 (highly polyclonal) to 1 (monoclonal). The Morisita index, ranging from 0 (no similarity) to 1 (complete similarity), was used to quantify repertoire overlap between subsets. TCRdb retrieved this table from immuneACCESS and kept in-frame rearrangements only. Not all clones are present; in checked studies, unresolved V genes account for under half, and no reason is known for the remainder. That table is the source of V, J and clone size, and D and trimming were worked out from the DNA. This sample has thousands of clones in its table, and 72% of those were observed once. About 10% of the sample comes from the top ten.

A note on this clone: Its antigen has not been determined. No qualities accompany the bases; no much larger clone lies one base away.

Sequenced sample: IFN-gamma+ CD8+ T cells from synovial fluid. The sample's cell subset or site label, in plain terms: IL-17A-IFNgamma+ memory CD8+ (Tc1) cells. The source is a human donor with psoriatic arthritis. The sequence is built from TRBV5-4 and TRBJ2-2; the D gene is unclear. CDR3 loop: CASSWDTGELFF. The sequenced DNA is TGTGCCAGCAGCTGGGACACCGGGGAGCTGTTTTTT.